The T cell receptor beta chain described here comes from a study of cytomegalovirus exposure and HLA in healthy donors. The V segment lost 2 bases and the J segment 3 bases; nucleotides outside the gene matches: 8. Germline V gene lookup returns CDR1 SNHLY and CDR2 FYNNEI. The CDR3 is 17 amino acids. This clone has a handful of counts. Amplification used 60 Vbeta primers and 13 Jbeta primers. Sequencing was performed with immunoSEQ multiplex PCR; in TCRdb, only in-frame clones are kept and a portion is missing. The data contain roughly 100,000 clones, roughly 13% of them seen just once; the ten biggest clones take up 16%.

The clonotype was recovered from a man aged 40-50 years in good health and CMV-seropositive. The sequenced sample was PBMCs. This chain connects TRBV2 to TRBJ1-5, with TRBD1 matching 9 bases. CDR3 region: CASSEYAGDRDNQPQHF. The CDR3 DNA sequence: TGTGCCAGCAGTGAATACGCGGGGGACAGGGACAATCAGCCCCAGCATTTT.